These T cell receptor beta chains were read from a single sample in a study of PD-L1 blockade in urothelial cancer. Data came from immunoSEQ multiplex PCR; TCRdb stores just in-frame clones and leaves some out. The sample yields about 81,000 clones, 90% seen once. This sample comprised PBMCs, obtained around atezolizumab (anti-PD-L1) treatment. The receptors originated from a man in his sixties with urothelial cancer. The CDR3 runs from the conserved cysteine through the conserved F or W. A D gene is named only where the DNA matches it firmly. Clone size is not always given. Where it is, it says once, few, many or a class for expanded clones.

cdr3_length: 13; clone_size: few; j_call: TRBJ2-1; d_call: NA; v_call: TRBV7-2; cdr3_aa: CASTIRGYNEQFF; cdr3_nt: TGTGCCAGCACTATACGGGGCTACAATGAGCAGTTCTTC
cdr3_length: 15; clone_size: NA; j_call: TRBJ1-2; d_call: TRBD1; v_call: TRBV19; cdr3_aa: CASSTGQAADYGYTF; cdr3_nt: TGTGCCAGTAGTACGGGACAGGCGGCAGACTATGGCTACACCTTC
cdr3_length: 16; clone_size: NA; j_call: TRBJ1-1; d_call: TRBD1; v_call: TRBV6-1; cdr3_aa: CASSANRGTLGTEAFF; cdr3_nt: TGTGCCAGCAGTGCCAACAGGGGGACTTTGGGTACTGAAGCTTTCTTT
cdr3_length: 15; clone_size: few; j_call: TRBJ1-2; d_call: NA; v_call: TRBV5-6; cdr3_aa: CASSLAVTGSNGYTF; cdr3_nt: TGTGCCAGCAGCTTGGCCGTTACAGGGTCTAATGGCTACACCTTC
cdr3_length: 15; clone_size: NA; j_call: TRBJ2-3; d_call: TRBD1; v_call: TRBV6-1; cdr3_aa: CASRAMGQTTDTQYF; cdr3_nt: TGTGCCAGCAGAGCGATGGGACAGACCACAGATACGCAGTATTTT
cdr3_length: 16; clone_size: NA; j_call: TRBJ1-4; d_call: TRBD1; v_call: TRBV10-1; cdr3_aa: CASSPSGTGINEKLFF; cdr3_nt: TGCGCCAGCAGTCCATCTGGGACAGGAATTAATGAAAAACTGTTTTTT
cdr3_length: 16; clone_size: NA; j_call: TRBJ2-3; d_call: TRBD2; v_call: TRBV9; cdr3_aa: CASSAAGRLSTDTQYF; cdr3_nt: TGTGCCAGCAGCGCAGCCGGGAGGCTAAGCACAGATACGCAGTATTTT
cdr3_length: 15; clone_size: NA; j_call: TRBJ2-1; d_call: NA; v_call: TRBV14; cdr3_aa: CASSQDQIFGNEQFF; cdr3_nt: TGTGCCAGCAGCCAAGATCAAATTTTCGGCAATGAGCAGTTCTTC
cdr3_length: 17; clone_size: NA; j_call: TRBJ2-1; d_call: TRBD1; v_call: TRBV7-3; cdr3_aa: CASSQGTGGIFGNEQFF; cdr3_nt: TGTGCCAGCAGCCAAGGGACAGGGGGCATTTTTGGGAATGAGCAGTTCTTC
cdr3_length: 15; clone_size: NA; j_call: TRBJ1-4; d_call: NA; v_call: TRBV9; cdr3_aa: CASSARQSSDEKLFF; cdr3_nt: TGTGCCAGCAGCGCCCGACAGTCCAGTGACGAAAAACTGTTTTTT